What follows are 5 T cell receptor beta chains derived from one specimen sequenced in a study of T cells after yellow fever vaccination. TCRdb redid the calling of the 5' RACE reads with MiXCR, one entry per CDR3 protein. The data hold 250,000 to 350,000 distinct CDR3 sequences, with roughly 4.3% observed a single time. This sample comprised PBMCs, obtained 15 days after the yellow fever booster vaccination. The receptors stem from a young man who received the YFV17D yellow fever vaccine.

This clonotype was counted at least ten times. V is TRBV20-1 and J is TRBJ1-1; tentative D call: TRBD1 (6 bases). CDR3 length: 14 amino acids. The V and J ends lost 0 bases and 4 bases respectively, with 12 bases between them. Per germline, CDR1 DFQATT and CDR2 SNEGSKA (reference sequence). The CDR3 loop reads CSARDPDRITEAFF. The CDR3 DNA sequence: TGCAGTGCTAGAGATCCGGACAGAATCACTGAAGCTTTCTTT.

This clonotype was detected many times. DNA for the CDR3: TGTGCCACCTCCCGCCCAGGCGATGATACGCAGTATTTT. It translates to CATSRPGDDTQYF. The gene calls are TRBV15 and TRBJ2-3, with D uncertain. V was trimmed by 8 bases and J by 6 bases, leaving 15 bases between them. The CDR3 length is 13 residues. Germline values: CDR1 LNHNV, CDR2 YYDKDF (reference sequence). The full variable domain, in which reference TRBV15 and TRBJ2-3 provide the parts outside the CDR3, is DAMVIQNPRYQVTQFGKPVTLSCSQTLNHNVMYWYQQKSSQAPKLLFHYYDKDFNNEADTPDNFQSRRPNTSFCFLDIRSPGLGDTAMYLCATSRPGDDTQYFGPGTRLTVL.

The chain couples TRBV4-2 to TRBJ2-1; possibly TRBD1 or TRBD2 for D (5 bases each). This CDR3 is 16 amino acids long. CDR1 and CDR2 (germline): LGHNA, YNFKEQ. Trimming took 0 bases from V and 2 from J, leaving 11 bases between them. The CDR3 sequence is CASSQEAGSAYNEQFF. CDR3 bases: TGTGCCAGCAGCCAAGAGGCAGGGAGCGCCTACAATGAGCAGTTCTTC.

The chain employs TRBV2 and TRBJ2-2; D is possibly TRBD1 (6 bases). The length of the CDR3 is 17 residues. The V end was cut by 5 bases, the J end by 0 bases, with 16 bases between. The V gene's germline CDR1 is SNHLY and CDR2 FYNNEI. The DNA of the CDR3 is TGTGCCAGCAGTCACCCCGGGACATCGGCGAACACCGGGGAGCTGTTTTTT. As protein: CASSHPGTSANTGELFF.

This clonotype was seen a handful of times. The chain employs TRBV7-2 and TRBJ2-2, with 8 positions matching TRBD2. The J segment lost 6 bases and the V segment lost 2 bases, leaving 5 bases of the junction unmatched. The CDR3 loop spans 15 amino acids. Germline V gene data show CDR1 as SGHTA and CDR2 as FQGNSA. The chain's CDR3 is CASSLTGLVAGELFF. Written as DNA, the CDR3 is TGTGCCAGCAGCTTAACGGGACTAGTCGCCGGGGAGCTGTTTTTT.